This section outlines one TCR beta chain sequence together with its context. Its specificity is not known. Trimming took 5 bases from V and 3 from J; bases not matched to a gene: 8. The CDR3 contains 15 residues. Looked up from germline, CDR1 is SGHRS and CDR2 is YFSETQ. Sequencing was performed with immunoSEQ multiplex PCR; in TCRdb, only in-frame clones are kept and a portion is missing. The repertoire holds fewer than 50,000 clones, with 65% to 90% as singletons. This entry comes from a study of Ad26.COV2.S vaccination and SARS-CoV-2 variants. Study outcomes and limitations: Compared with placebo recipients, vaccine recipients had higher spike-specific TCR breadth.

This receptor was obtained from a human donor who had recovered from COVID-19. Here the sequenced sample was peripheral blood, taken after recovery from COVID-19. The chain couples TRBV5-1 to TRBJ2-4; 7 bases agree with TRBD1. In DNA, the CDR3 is TGCGCCAGCAGTAATATAGACAGGGACAAAAACATTCAGTACTTC. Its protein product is CASSNIDRDKNIQYF. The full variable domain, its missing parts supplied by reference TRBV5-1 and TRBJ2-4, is KAGVTQTPRYLIKTRGQQVTLSCSPISGHRSVSWYQQTPGQGLQFLFEYFSETQRNKGNFPGRFSGRQFSNSRSEMNVSTLELGDSALYLCASSNIDRDKNIQYFGAGTRLSVL.